This T cell receptor (beta chain) emerged from a study of T cell responses to AZD1222 COVID-19 vaccine. At the level of the study: Pooling of second doses given at about 4 or about 12 weeks was done. Broader study findings: The sample set comprised mostly white British donors with more females, and clonal diversity was possibly underestimated. Spike-wide vaccine-associated CD4 TCRs dominated at 160-218 and 743-854.

Generated by immunoSEQ multiplex PCR, the TCRdb table keeps only in-frame clones and is missing some. The table includes about 67,000 clones, about 85% detected once. A note on this clone: Its antigen is currently unknown.

The specimen was peripheral blood, collected on day 0 of AZD1222 vaccination. This receptor was identified in an adult in good health.

CDR3 coding DNA: TGCAGCGTTGTCCCAGGGAACGGGGAGCTGTTTTTT. It is translated as CSVVPGNGELFF. V gene TRBV29-1 combines with J gene TRBJ2-2; TRBD1 is a possible D gene (5 bases). V lost 4 bases to trimming and J lost 7 bases, with 10 bases between them. From germline, CDR1 is SQVTM and CDR2 ANQGSEA. The CDR3 runs 12 residues.